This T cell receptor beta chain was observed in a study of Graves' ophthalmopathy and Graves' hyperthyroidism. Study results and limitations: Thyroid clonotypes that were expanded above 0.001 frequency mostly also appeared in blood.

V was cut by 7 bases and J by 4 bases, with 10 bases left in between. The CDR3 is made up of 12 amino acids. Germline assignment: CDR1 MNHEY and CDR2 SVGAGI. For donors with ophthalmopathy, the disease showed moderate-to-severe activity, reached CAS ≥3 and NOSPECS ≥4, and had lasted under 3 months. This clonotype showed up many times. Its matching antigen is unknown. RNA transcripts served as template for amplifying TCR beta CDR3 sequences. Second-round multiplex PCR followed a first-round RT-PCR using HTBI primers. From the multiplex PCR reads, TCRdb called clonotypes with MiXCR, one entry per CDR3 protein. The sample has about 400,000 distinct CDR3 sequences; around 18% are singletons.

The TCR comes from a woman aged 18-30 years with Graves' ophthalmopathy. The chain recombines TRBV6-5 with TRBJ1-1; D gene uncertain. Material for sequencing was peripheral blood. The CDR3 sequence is CASNHPGTEAFF. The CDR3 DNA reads TGTGCCAGCAACCACCCCGGCACTGAAGCTTTCTTT.